This is a list of T cell receptor beta chains from one sample in a study of cytomegalovirus exposure and HLA in healthy donors. The repertoire was sequenced with immunoSEQ multiplex PCR; TCRdb's copy has only in-frame clones and lacks some. Of some 190,000 clones detected, roughly 77% appear once; the ten largest clones hold 2% to 3%. Material: PBMCs. Receptors originate from a woman aged 25 to 39 in good health and CMV-seropositive. The CDR3 runs from the conserved cysteine through the conserved F or W. The order of the fields is V gene, D gene, J gene, clone size, CDR3 protein, CDR3 DNA. D genes are given only for firm matches. Clone sizes are given selectively: once, few, many, or a class where the clone is expanded.

>TRBV27|NA|TRBJ1-5|few
CASSLSSRVDQPQHF
TGTGCCAGCAGTTTATCATCCAGGGTAGATCAGCCCCAGCATTTT
>TRBV7-6|TRBD2|TRBJ2-1|NA
CASSRSGGANEQFF
TGTGCCAGCAGCCGGAGCGGGGGGGCAAATGAGCAGTTCTTC
>TRBV7-8|TRBD1|TRBJ1-4|NA
CASSRRDSATNEKLFF
TGTGCCAGCAGCCGTCGGGACAGTGCAACTAATGAAAAACTGTTTTTT
>TRBV7-8|NA|TRBJ1-4|few
CASSAGPGEKLFF
TGTGCCAGCAGCGCGGGACCGGGTGAAAAACTGTTTTTT
>TRBV6-5|NA|TRBJ1-4|NA
CASSGGLQEKLFF
TGTGCCAGCAGTGGGGGACTCCAGGAAAAACTGTTTTTT
>TRBV2|NA|TRBJ2-7|NA
CANSRDFSYEQYF
TGTGCCAACTCGAGGGACTTCTCCTACGAGCAGTACTTC
>TRBV28|NA|TRBJ1-2|NA
CASRSQGTNGYTF
TGTGCCAGCAGATCACAGGGCACAAACGGCTACACCTTC
>TRBV4-1|NA|TRBJ1-2|NA
CASSQEVQQYGYTF
TGCGCCAGCAGCCAAGAAGTACAGCAATATGGCTACACCTTC
>TRBV4-3|TRBD1|TRBJ1-2|NA
CASSQDREGYTF
TGCGCCAGCAGCCAGGACAGGGAGGGCTACACCTTC
>TRBV28|NA|TRBJ1-2|NA
CASSSTANYGYTF
TGTGCCAGCAGTTCGACAGCTAACTATGGCTACACCTTC
>TRBV11-3|NA|TRBJ1-1|NA
CASSPSGTPNTEAFF
TGTGCCAGCAGCCCATCCGGGACACCGAACACTGAAGCTTTCTTT
>TRBV7-2|TRBD2|TRBJ2-1|NA
CASSSPGTSGGSAYNEQFF
TGTGCCAGCAGCTCTCCCGGGACTAGCGGGGGGTCGGCCTACAATGAGCAGTTCTTC
>TRBV7-6|TRBD1|TRBJ2-5|NA
CASSLVGDSQETQYF
TGTGCCAGCAGCTTGGTTGGGGACAGCCAAGAGACCCAGTACTTC
>TRBV7-9|NA|TRBJ1-6|once
CASSFAGFNSPLHF
TGTGCCAGCAGCTTCGCAGGATTTAATTCACCCCTCCACTTT
>TRBV18|TRBD1|TRBJ1-4|NA
CAGSPPGTEGEKLFF
TGTGCCGGCTCACCACCAGGGACAGAGGGTGAAAAACTGTTTTTT
>TRBV11-2|TRBD1|TRBJ1-4|NA
CASSQGQGTNEKLFF
TGTGCCAGCAGCCAGGGACAGGGAACTAATGAAAAACTGTTTTTT
>TRBV9|NA|TRBJ1-1|NA
CASGYGGDTEAFF
TGTGCCAGCGGGTACGGGGGGGACACTGAAGCTTTCTTT
>TRBV29-1|TRBD2|TRBJ2-5|few
CSVEEGTTGETQYF
TGCAGCGTTGAAGAAGGGACTACAGGCGAGACCCAGTACTTC
>TRBV29-1|NA|TRBJ1-5|NA
CSVQGGEGYNQPQHF
TGCAGCGTTCAGGGTGGGGAGGGTTACAATCAGCCCCAGCATTTT
>TRBV30|NA|TRBJ2-7|few
CAWSRDNSYEQYF
TGTGCCTGGAGTCGGGACAACTCCTACGAGCAGTACTTC
>TRBV11-3|NA|TRBJ1-3|NA
CASSLRGNTIYF
TGTGCCAGCAGCTTGCGGGGAAACACCATATATTTT
>TRBV7-6|TRBD2|TRBJ2-5|NA
CASSEDSGGWETQYF
TGTGCCAGCAGCGAGGATAGCGGGGGATGGGAGACCCAGTACTTC
>TRBV12-5|TRBD1|TRBJ2-3|NA
CASGSPDRGVTDTQYF
TGTGCTAGTGGTTCCCCGGACAGGGGTGTCACAGATACGCAGTATTTT
>TRBV6-1|TRBD2|TRBJ2-2|NA
CASSLAGGRTGELFF
TGTGCCAGCAGCCTAGCGGGGGGCCGCACCGGGGAGCTGTTTTTT
>TRBV6-5|NA|TRBJ1-1|NA
CASSFRQGYANTEAFF
TGTGCCAGCAGTTTTCGGCAGGGTTACGCGAACACTGAAGCTTTCTTT
>TRBV27|NA|TRBJ1-5|NA
CASSFKGDNQPQHF
TGTGCCAGCAGTTTTAAGGGGGACAATCAGCCCCAGCATTTT
>TRBV30|NA|TRBJ2-1|NA
CAWSPRGAANEQFF
TGTGCCTGGAGTCCCCGGGGGGCGGCCAATGAGCAGTTCTTC
>TRBV18|NA|TRBJ2-7|once
CASSPQQDEQYF
TGTGCCAGCTCACCACAACAGGACGAGCAGTACTTC
>TRBV28|TRBD2|TRBJ2-2|NA
CASTPWRGGDTGELFF
TGTGCCAGCACCCCGTGGCGGGGGGGAGACACCGGGGAGCTGTTTTTT
>TRBV28|TRBD1|TRBJ1-6|NA
CASSPPGQGNSPLHF
TGTGCCAGCAGCCCCCCGGGACAGGGTAATTCACCCCTCCACTTT
>TRBV5-1|TRBD1|TRBJ1-5|few
CASSSNGQGNQPQHF
TGCGCCAGCAGCTCGAATGGACAGGGGAATCAGCCCCAGCATTTT
>TRBV13|TRBD1|TRBJ2-7|NA
CASSSDREGYEQYF
TGTGCCAGCAGCTCGGACAGGGAAGGCTACGAGCAGTACTTC
>TRBV6-5|NA|TRBJ2-1|NA
CASSRSSDEQFF
TGTGCCAGCAGTCGATCCAGTGATGAGCAGTTCTTC
>TRBV19|TRBD1|TRBJ1-6|NA
CASRDMTGPNSPLHF
TGTGCCAGTAGAGACATGACAGGGCCTAATTCACCCCTCCACTTT